This T cell receptor (beta chain) is from a study of patients and donors after allogeneic stem cell transplantation (dated by TCRdb to 2019 to 2021). Library preparation used RT-PCR. Sequencing instrument: NextSeq 550. The raw public data were reprocessed by TCRdb itself: fastp quality trimming at Q25, MiXCR clonotype calling, in-frame beta chains only. Every distinct CDR3 protein forms one entry, paired with its most common genes and DNA. The sample profile shows some 880,000 distinct CDR3 sequences; about a sixth of them were found once. The top ten clonotypes cover 6% of the sample. The CDR3 starts with the cysteine, ends with the phenylalanine, and has 14 residues. Only the CDR3 portion is preserved as DNA: 42 bases, with reading frame beginning at the first base. Germline trimming amounts to 5 bases on V and 3 bases on J, with 3 as the count of junction bases outside the gene matches. The CDR1 and CDR2 encoded by the germline V gene (reference sequence) are SEHNR and FQNEAQ.

This clonotype is a singleton in its sample. Its antigen target is currently unknown. The record has no base qualities; no much larger clone is one base away. A solitary read yields weak support. This receptor was identified in a human donor who was either an allogeneic HSCT recipient or a stem cell or donor lymphocyte infusion donor (not recorded which). It is not recorded whose cells these are; they may come from a transplant donor. What was sequenced was blood, either unsorted or a sorted T cell fraction (not recorded which). The V and J genes are TRBV7-9 and TRBJ2-1; TRBD1 lines up with 8 middle nucleotides. The CDR3 reads as follows: CASSPDRDYNEQFF. The DNA reads TGTGCCAGCAGCCCGGACAGGGACTACAATGAGCAGTTCTTC.